Listed below are T cell receptor beta chains from one sample, sequenced in a study of response to subunit inactivated influenza vaccine. One entry per CDR3 protein, called by TCRdb with MiXCR from the RT-PCR reads. The sample lists 500,000 to 700,000 distinct CDR3 sequences, roughly 25% occurring once. The sample was also linked to a second study, of T cells expressing NK-cell markers.

The sample was CD4+ T cells sorted from PBMCs, taken approximately 13 days after vaccination. These receptors were taken from a man aged 45 to 65 who received an inactivated influenza vaccine. The CDR3 runs from the conserved cysteine through the conserved F or W. The order of the fields is V gene, D gene, J gene, clone size, CDR3 protein, CDR3 DNA. A D gene is named only where the DNA matches it firmly. Some rows mark clone size as missing; the rest say once, few, many or name a class of expanded clone.

>TRBV5-6|TRBD1|TRBJ2-1|few
CASSEQGTSYNEQFF
TGTGCCAGCAGCGAACAGGGGACCTCCTACAATGAGCAGTTCTTC
>TRBV28|-|TRBJ2-1|few
CASSLFPSSFNEQFF
TGTGCCAGCAGTTTATTCCCTAGTTCGTTCAATGAGCAGTTCTTC
>TRBV5-5|-|TRBJ2-4|few
CASSSGTAKNIQYF
TGTGCCAGCAGTTCCGGGACAGCCAAAAACATTCAGTACTTC
>TRBV7-9|-|TRBJ2-1|-
CASSPRAAVYNEQFF
TGTGCCAGCAGCCCGCGGGCCGCGGTTTACAATGAGCAGTTCTTC
>TRBV6-4|-|TRBJ2-7|-
CARSDFGYF
TGTGCACGGTCGGACTTCGGGTACTTC
>TRBV5-1|-|TRBJ2-7|-
CASSLEVGMADEQYF
TGCGCCAGCAGCTTGGAGGTAGGGATGGCGGACGAGCAGTACTTC
>TRBV6-2/TRBV6-3|TRBD2|TRBJ2-5|many
CASSRLAESWNQETQYF
TGTGCCAGCTCAAGACTAGCGGAATCCTGGAACCAAGAGACCCAGTACTTC
>TRBV20-1|-|TRBJ1-5|-
CSAGGTYSNQPQHF
TGCAGTGCTGGAGGAACCTATAGCAATCAGCCCCAGCATTTT
>TRBV20-1|TRBD1|TRBJ1-4|-
CSVKGQSNEKLFF
TGCAGTGTCAAGGGACAGTCAAATGAAAAACTGTTTTTT
>TRBV2|-|TRBJ2-5|-
CASTSGTPGGETQYF
TGTGCCAGCACCTCCGGGACCCCGGGTGGAGAGACCCAGTACTTC
>TRBV20-1|-|TRBJ1-1|-
CSATFGGANTEAFF
TGCAGTGCTACCTTCGGGGGAGCGAACACTGAAGCTTTCTTT
>TRBV6-5|TRBD1|TRBJ2-3|-
CASSYRGQGDTQYF
TGTGCCAGCAGTTACCGAGGACAGGGGGATACGCAGTATTTT
>TRBV3-1|TRBD2|TRBJ2-3|-
CASSFGLAGVSTDTQYF
TGTGCCAGCAGCTTCGGACTAGCGGGGGTTAGCACAGATACGCAGTATTTT
>TRBV7-9|-|TRBJ2-1|few
CASSLEGTSYNEQFF
TGTGCCAGCAGCTTAGAGGGGACTTCTTACAATGAGCAGTTCTTC
>TRBV20-1|TRBD2|TRBJ2-1|-
CSARDGLAGDNEQFF
TGCAGTGCTAGAGACGGACTAGCGGGGGACAATGAGCAGTTCTTC
>TRBV20-1|-|TRBJ2-3|few
CSARDPWDTQYF
TGCAGTGCTAGAGATCCATGGGATACGCAGTATTTT
>TRBV6-1|TRBD2|TRBJ2-5|few
CATKLAGDPKTQYF
TGTGCCACCAAACTAGCGGGAGACCCGAAGACCCAGTACTTC
>TRBV4-3|TRBD1|TRBJ2-6|-
CASSQASGTGGGGANVLTF
TGCGCCAGCAGCCAGGCCTCCGGGACAGGGGGCGGTGGGGCCAACGTCCTGACTTTC
>TRBV20-1|TRBD2|TRBJ2-1|-
CSEAKASGGYNEQFF
TGCAGTGAGGCGAAGGCTAGCGGGGGCTACAATGAGCAGTTCTTC
>TRBV6-1|TRBD1|TRBJ2-3|-
CASGRQGIPPDTQYF
TGTGCCAGCGGTAGACAGGGGATTCCCCCAGATACGCAGTATTTT
>TRBV4-1|TRBD2|TRBJ2-1|-
CASSATSTPSGTYNEQFF
TGCGCCAGCAGCGCAACTTCCACCCCTAGCGGCACCTACAATGAGCAGTTCTTC
>TRBV4-3|-|TRBJ2-3|few
CASSPRITDTQYF
TGCGCCAGCAGCCCCCGAATCACAGATACGCAGTATTTT
>TRBV4-3|-|TRBJ1-4|-
CASSQEKGHNEKLFF
TGCGCCAGCAGCCAAGAAAAGGGTCACAATGAAAAACTGTTTTTT
>TRBV19|-|TRBJ2-3|few
CASSRYSEDTQYF
TGTGCCAGTAGTAGGTACAGTGAAGATACGCAGTATTTT
>TRBV29-1|-|TRBJ1-1|-
CSVKQGNTEAFF
TGCAGCGTGAAACAGGGGAACACTGAAGCTTTCTTT
>TRBV5-1|TRBD2|TRBJ2-7|few
CASRDSGVSSYEQYF
TGCGCCAGCAGGGATAGCGGGGTCAGCTCCTACGAGCAGTACTTC
>TRBV30|TRBD2|TRBJ2-3|-
CAWSVRRSGRADTQYF
TGTGCCTGGAGTGTGAGAAGAAGCGGGAGAGCAGATACGCAGTATTTT
>TRBV10-2|-|TRBJ2-3|-
CASRFGGTDTQYF
TGCGCCAGCCGGTTTGGGGGCACAGATACGCAGTATTTT
>TRBV12-3/TRBV12-4|TRBD2|TRBJ2-5|-
CASSLGGSLSGAQYF
TGTGCCAGCAGTTTAGGCGGCAGTCTGAGCGGGGCCCAGTACTTC
>TRBV12-3/TRBV12-4|-|TRBJ2-7|-
CASSRGPAGEQYF
TGTGCCAGCAGCCGAGGACCGGCAGGCGAGCAGTACTTC
>TRBV7-2|TRBD2|TRBJ2-7|-
CASSLAARTSGPYEQYF
TGTGCCAGCAGCTTAGCGGCAAGGACTAGCGGCCCCTACGAGCAGTACTTC
>TRBV7-8|TRBD1|TRBJ2-5|many
CASSAYYRGLKTQYF
TGTGCCAGCAGCGCGTACTACAGGGGGCTGAAGACCCAGTACTTC
>TRBV7-3|-|TRBJ2-1|once
CASSLNGGFYEQFF
TGTGCCAGCAGCTTAAATGGTGGTTTCTATGAGCAGTTCTTC
>TRBV12-3/TRBV12-4|-|TRBJ1-1|-
CASSRNSNLNTEAFF
TGTGCCAGCAGCAGGAACTCAAACCTGAACACTGAAGCTTTCTTT
>TRBV12-3/TRBV12-4|-|TRBJ2-2|-
CASSLREAITGELFF
TGTGCCAGCAGTTTAAGGGAAGCGATAACCGGGGAGCTGTTTTTT
>TRBV11-3|-|TRBJ2-7|-
CASSLGSGSLYEQYF
TGTGCCAGCAGCTTAGGGTCTGGATCCCTCTACGAGCAGTACTTC
>TRBV4-3|-|TRBJ2-1|-
CASSQEPGPKVDEQFF
TGCGCCAGCAGCCAAGAGCCGGGACCCAAGGTCGATGAGCAGTTCTTC
>TRBV12-3/TRBV12-4|TRBD1|TRBJ1-6|-
CASTLTGNNSPLHF
TGTGCCAGCACCCTGACAGGGAACAATTCACCCCTCCACTTT
>TRBV29-1|-|TRBJ1-5|-
CSVGAGDQPQHF
TGCAGCGTTGGGGCAGGGGATCAGCCCCAGCATTTT
>TRBV7-2|-|TRBJ2-5|few
CASSSKRVGNQETQYF
TGTGCCAGCAGCTCAAAGCGGGTGGGAAACCAAGAGACCCAGTACTTC
>TRBV3-1|TRBD2|TRBJ2-1|few
CASSLAVLASGPNEQFF
TGTGCCAGCAGTCTCGCAGTGTTGGCTAGCGGACCCAATGAGCAGTTCTTC
>TRBV9|-|TRBJ2-7|few
CASSVGGSSEQYF
TGTGCCAGCAGCGTAGGTGGTAGCAGTGAGCAGTACTTC
>TRBV4-3|TRBD1|TRBJ1-4|few
CASSHWTGLNEKLFF
TGCGCCAGCAGCCACTGGACAGGGCTTAATGAAAAACTGTTTTTT
>TRBV2|TRBD1|TRBJ2-7|-
CASRETGVLSYEQYF
TGTGCCAGCAGGGAAACAGGGGTTTTATCCTACGAGCAGTACTTC
>TRBV28|-|TRBJ2-3|few
CAGSPPKGRVTDTQYF
TGTGCCGGCAGTCCCCCAAAGGGGCGAGTGACGGATACGCAGTATTTT
>TRBV6-2/TRBV6-3|TRBD1|TRBJ1-1|-
CASRTTGGNTEAFF
TGTGCCAGCAGAACGACAGGGGGCAACACTGAAGCTTTCTTT
>TRBV3-1|TRBD2|TRBJ2-3|-
CASSQVGGRADTQYF
TGTGCCAGCAGCCAAGTGGGCGGGAGGGCTGATACGCAGTATTTT
>TRBV28|-|TRBJ1-2|few
CASSLRGSGNYGYTF
TGTGCCAGCAGTTTGCGCGGGTCGGGGAACTATGGCTACACCTTC
>TRBV14|TRBD2|TRBJ2-3|few
CASSRGLAGGTTDTQYF
TGTGCCAGCAGCCGAGGACTAGCGGGAGGGACCACAGATACGCAGTATTTT
>TRBV30|-|TRBJ1-2|-
CAWSVQLGYGYTF
TGTGCCTGGAGTGTACAGCTCGGCTATGGCTACACCTTC
>TRBV10-3|TRBD1|TRBJ2-6|-
CAISAGQGANGANVLTF
TGTGCCATCAGCGCGGGACAGGGGGCGAATGGGGCCAACGTCCTGACTTTC
>TRBV5-1|TRBD1|TRBJ2-3|-
CASSLEPGQGTDTQYF
TGCGCCAGCAGCTTGGAACCGGGACAGGGGACAGATACGCAGTATTTT
>TRBV12-3/TRBV12-4|-|TRBJ2-7|-
CASSSDSRDYEQYF
TGTGCCAGCAGCTCGGACAGTCGGGACTACGAGCAGTACTTC
>TRBV24-1|TRBD2|TRBJ2-5|few
CATSPGGTETQYF
TGTGCCACCAGTCCGGGGGGTACTGAGACCCAGTACTTC